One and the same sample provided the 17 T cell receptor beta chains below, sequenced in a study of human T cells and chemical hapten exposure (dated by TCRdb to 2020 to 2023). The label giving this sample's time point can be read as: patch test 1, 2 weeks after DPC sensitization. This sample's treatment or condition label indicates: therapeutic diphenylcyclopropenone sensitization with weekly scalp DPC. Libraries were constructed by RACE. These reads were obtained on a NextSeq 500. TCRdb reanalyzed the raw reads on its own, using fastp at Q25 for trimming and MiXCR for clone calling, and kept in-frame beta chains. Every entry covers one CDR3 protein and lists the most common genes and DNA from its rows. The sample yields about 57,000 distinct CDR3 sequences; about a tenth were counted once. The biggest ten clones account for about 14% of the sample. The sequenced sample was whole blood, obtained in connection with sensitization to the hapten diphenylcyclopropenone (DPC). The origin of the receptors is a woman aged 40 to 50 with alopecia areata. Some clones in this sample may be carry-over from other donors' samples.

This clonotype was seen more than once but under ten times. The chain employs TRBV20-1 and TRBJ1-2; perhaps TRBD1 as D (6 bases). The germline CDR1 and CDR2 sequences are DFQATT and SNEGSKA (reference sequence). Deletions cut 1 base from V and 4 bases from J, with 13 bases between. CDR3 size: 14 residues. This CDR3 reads CSARATGFSYGYTF. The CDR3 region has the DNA TGCAGTGCTAGAGCCACAGGGTTCTCCTATGGCTACACCTTC.

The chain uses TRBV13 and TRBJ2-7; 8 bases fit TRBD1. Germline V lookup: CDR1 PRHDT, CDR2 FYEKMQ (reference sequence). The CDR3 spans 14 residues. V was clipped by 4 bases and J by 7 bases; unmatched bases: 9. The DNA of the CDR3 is TGTGCCAGCAGCTCTCAGGGGGCGCGTGGGGAGCAGTACTTC. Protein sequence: CASSSQGARGEQYF.

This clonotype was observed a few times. The CDR3 is CSVGLAGSTDTQYF. DNA of the CDR3: TGCAGCGTTGGACTAGCGGGAAGTACAGATACGCAGTATTTT. The chain recombines TRBV29-1 with TRBJ2-3, with 11 bases that match TRBD2. The CDR3 totals 14 residues. The germline V gene encodes CDR1 SQVTM and CDR2 ANQGSEA. V trimming: 4 bases; J trimming: 3 bases; junction bases outside the gene matches: 3.

The CDR3 DNA reads TGCGCCAGCAGCCAGCTCGGGACAGGGAACGGGGAGCTGTTTTTT. This encodes CASSQLGTGNGELFF. The chain joins TRBV4-1 to TRBJ2-2, with 9 bases identical to TRBD1. After removal of 3 bases from V and 7 bases from J, the junction contained 6 bases not matched to a gene. The germline CDR1 and CDR2 sequences are MGHRA and YSYEKL. The CDR3 has 15 amino acids.

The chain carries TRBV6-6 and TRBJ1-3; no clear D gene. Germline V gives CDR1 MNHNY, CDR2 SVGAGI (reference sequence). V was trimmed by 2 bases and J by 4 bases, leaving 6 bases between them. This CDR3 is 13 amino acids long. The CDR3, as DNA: TGTGCCAGCAGTTACGGGCAGGGAAACACCATATATTTT. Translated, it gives CASSYGQGNTIYF.

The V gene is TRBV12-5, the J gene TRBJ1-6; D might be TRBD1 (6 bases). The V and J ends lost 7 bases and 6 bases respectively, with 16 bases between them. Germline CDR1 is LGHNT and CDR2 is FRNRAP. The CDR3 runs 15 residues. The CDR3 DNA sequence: TGTGCTAGTGCCCTAGTGGACAGCTCTAATTCACCCCTCCACTTT. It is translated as CASALVDSSNSPLHF.

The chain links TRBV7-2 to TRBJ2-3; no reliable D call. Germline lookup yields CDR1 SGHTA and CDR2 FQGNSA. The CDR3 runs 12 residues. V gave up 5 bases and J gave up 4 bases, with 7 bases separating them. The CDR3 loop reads CASSQFADTQYF. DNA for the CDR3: TGTGCCAGCAGCCAATTTGCAGATACGCAGTATTTT.

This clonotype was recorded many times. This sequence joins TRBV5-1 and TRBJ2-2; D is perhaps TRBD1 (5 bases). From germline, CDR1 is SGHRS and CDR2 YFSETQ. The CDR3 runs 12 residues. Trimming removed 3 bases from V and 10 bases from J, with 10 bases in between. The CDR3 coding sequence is TGCGCCAGCAGCTCTCTAGGGGAGGAGCTGTTTTTT. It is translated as CASSSLGEELFF.

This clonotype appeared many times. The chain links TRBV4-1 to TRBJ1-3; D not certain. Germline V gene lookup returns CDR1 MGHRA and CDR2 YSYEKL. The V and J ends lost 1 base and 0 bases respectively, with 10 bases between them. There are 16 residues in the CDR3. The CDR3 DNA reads TGCGCCAGCAGCCAAGCCGCCGTGAGCTCTGGAAACACCATATATTTT. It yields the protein CASSQAAVSSGNTIYF.

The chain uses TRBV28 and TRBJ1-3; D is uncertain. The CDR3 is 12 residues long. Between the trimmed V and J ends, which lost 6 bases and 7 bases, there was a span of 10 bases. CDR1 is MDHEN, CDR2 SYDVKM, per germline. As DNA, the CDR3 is TGTGCCAGCAGCCCACTGACGAACACCATATATTTT. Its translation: CASSPLTNTIYF.

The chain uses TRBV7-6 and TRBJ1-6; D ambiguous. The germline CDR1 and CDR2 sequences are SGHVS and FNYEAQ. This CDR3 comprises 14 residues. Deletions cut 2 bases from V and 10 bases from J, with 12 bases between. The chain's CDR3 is CASSLRQVGSPLHF. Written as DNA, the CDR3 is TGTGCCAGCAGCTTAAGGCAGGTTGGCTCACCCCTCCACTTT. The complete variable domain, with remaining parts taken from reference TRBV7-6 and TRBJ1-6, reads GAGVSQSPRYKVTKRGQDVALRCDPISGHVSLYWYRQALGQGPEFLTYFNYEAQQDKSGLPNDRFSAERPEGSISTLTIQRTEQRDSAMYRCASSLRQVGSPLHFGNGTRLTVT.

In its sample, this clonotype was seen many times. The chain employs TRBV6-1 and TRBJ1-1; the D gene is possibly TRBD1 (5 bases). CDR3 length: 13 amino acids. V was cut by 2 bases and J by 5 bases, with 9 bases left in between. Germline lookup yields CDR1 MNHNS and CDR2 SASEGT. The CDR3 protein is CASSESWGTEAFF. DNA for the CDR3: TGTGCCAGCAGTGAATCGTGGGGGACTGAAGCTTTCTTT.

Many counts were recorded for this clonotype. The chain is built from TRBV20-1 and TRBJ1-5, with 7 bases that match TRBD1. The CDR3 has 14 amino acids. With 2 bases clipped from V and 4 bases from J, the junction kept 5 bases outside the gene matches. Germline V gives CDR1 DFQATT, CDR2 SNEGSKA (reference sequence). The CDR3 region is CSARPGQENQPQHF. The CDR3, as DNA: TGCAGTGCTAGACCCGGACAGGAAAATCAGCCCCAGCATTTT.

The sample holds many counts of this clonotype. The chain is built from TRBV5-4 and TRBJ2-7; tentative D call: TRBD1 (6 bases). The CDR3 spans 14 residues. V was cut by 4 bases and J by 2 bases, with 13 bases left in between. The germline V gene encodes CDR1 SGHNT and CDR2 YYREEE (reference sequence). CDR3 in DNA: TGTGCCAGCAGCGCCGGGCCAGGGGCCTACGAGCAGTACTTC. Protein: CASSAGPGAYEQYF.

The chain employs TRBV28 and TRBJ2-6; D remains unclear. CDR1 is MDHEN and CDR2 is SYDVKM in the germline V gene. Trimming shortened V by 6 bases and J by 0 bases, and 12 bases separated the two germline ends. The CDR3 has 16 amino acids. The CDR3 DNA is TGTGCCAGCAGACCCATCTCAAGCTCTGGGGCCAACGTCCTGACTTTC. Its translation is CASRPISSSGANVLTF.

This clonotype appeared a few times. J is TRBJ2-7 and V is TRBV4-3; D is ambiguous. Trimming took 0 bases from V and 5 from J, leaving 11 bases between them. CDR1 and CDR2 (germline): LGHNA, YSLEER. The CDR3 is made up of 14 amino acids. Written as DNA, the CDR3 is TGCGCCAGCAGCCAAGATTACACGGCCAACGAGCAGTACTTC. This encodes CASSQDYTANEQYF.

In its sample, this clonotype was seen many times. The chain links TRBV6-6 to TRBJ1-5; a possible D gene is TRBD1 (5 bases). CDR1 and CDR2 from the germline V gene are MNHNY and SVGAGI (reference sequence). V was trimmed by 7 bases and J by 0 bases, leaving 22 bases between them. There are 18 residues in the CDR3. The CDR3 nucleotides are TGTGCCAGCACGTCACCGGGACCGGGATATAATAGCAATCAGCCCCAGCATTTT. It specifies CASTSPGPGYNSNQPQHF.